These T cell receptor beta chains were read from a single sample in a study of blood T cell repertoires in COVID-19. Data came from immunoSEQ multiplex PCR; TCRdb stores just in-frame clones and leaves some out. Among just over 650,000 clones listed, approximately 90% were seen once. Sequenced sample: peripheral blood. Receptors were obtained from a woman aged 18-30 years with acute or convalescent COVID-19. Both conserved end residues are part of each CDR3. Clone size is given for some rows only: seen once, a few or many times, or a class if the clone is expanded.

>TRBV19|NA|14|TRBJ1-1
CASSLGGENTEAFF
>TRBV19|NA|14|TRBJ1-5
CASSIRRGPQPQHF
>TRBV10-3|few|13|TRBJ1-2
CAISDFREAGYTF
>TRBV4-1|NA|15|TRBJ1-1
CASSQQDRVNTEAFF
>TRBV28|NA|13|TRBJ1-2
CASIGQIFYGYTF
>TRBV6-6|NA|15|TRBJ1-3
CASSPRDSSGNTIYF
>TRBV19|NA|13|TRBJ1-3
CASSTVSGNTIYF
>TRBV18|NA|17|TRBJ1-4
CASSPYDKLATNEKLFF
>TRBV30|NA|13|TRBJ2-3
CAWSPEGAVGQYF
>TRBV10-2|NA|18|TRBJ2-5
CASGGQGHPGLYQETQYF
>TRBV7-2|NA|17|TRBJ2-6
CASSLNRVAFGANVLTF
>TRBV12-5|NA|12|TRBJ2-1
CASGFKRYEQFF
>TRBV29-1|once|11|TRBJ1-2
CSAGWQYGYTF
>TRBV5-4|NA|13|TRBJ1-2
CASSLGQGFGYTF
>TRBV5-1|NA|15|TRBJ2-1
CASSYRTGPYNEQFF
>TRBV12-5|NA|13|TRBJ1-1
CASGLTTGFEAFF
>TRBV7-2|NA|14|TRBJ1-2
CASSLTGTGYGYTF
>TRBV10-3|NA|20|TRBJ2-4
CAISLLPLHSDGGSENIQYF
>TRBV3-1/TRBV3-2|NA|15|TRBJ1-2
CASSPGGEQRYGYTF
>TRBV7-3|NA|13|TRBJ2-1
CASSRWGVDEQFF
>TRBV9|NA|20|TRBJ2-6
CASSGLPGTGALSGANVLTF
>TRBV18|NA|17|TRBJ1-4
CASSTTGGRTLNEKLFF
>TRBV7-2|NA|14|TRBJ1-4
CASSLQGGGEKLFF
>TRBV28|NA|15|TRBJ2-3
CASSYQRGSTDTQYF
>TRBV5-1|NA|14|TRBJ1-1
CASSITTGMTEAFF
>TRBV9|once|15|TRBJ2-2
CASSATRIPTGELFF
>TRBV6-1|NA|14|TRBJ1-2
CASSDSGQFYGYTF
>TRBV5-4|NA|12|TRBJ2-1
CASSFGRGEQFF
>TRBV7-3|NA|15|TRBJ2-2
CASSLLSGGTGELFF
>TRBV15|NA|13|TRBJ1-2
CATSQGAGYGYTF
>TRBV7-2|once|16|TRBJ2-1
CASSLEGGGGRNEQFF
>TRBV2|NA|12|TRBJ1-5
CATGQGNQPQHF
>TRBV24-1|NA|16|TRBJ2-7
CATSESNRDKTYEQYF
>TRBV7-9|NA|17|TRBJ1-4
CASSRLGTVATNEKLFF
>TRBV4-1|NA|16|TRBJ1-4
CASSPTGGWANEKLFF
>TRBV7-8|NA|17|TRBJ1-2
CASSLMGRGTGFYGYTF
>TRBV4-1|NA|12|TRBJ1-1
CASSLGTGEAFF
>TRBV6-5|NA|13|TRBJ2-3
CASRIASGDTQYF
>TRBV30|NA|12|TRBJ1-4
CAWSRSNEKLFF
>TRBV29-1|NA|15|TRBJ2-2
CSAADKTPKSGELFF